The T cell receptor (beta chain) under discussion was sequenced for a study of blood T cell repertoires in COVID-19 (dated by TCRdb to the early 2020s). Background for the entire study: Samples covering the acute and convalescent phases of COVID-19 were provided by collaborators in the United States, Italy and Spain. The prospective study material was composed of cDNA or gDNA derived from T cells, B-cell-depleted T cells, or PBMCs. The dataset comprised deeply sampled blood TCRbeta repertoires from subjects exposed to, actively infected with, or recovered from COVID-19. The repertoires were released in a freely available public database meant as a resource for research on the immune response to SARS-CoV-2. Samples came from the ongoing ImmuneRACE study (first 160 participants) plus 1,254 subjects from 6 global collaborators. The sample metadata nearly always contained a de-identified subject ID, COVID-19 status, age in years and sex. Where HLA class I and class II types were available, the types were taken from metadata supplied by the sample provider, not from assay-based typing. What the authors observed across the whole study: How much clinical and demographic metadata was included differed by source and by participant, and the metadata was provided uncurated.

The CDR3 covers 13 residues, taking in both the cysteine and the phenylalanine. The kept DNA is CDR3 alone, 39 bases in frame from the first base. CDR1 and CDR2 are drawn from the germline V gene: SGHRS, YFSETQ. V gives up 4 bases and J gives up 5 bases, and the segment between their germline ends measures 10 bases. TCRbeta CDR3 regions were amplified from genomic DNA using the immunoSEQ Assay, a bias-controlled multiplex PCR. The original methods were these. The number of nucleated cells in each sample was estimated from the amplification of reference gene primers within the assay. To quantify the absolute abundance of each unique TCRbeta CDR3 rearrangement, sequence reads were collapsed and filtered. Productive Simpson clonality was computed per sample as the square root of Simpson's diversity index over productive rearrangements. TCRdb limited this immuneACCESS table to in-frame rearrangements with V and J called. A share of clones is missing; checked studies link under half to unresolved V genes, and the rest is unexplained. For V, J and clone size, that table is used; D and trimming come from the DNA. Within this sample are about 670,000 clones, with over 80% of them counted one time only. Over 0.2% of the sample belongs to the ten largest clones.

As concerns this clone: What this receptor recognizes is not known. It has no much larger one-base neighbor in the sample; base qualities were not kept.

Whole blood was collected in K2EDTA tubes by collaborating institutions according to the institutions' own protocols. For TCRbeta analysis, collaborator samples were shipped as frozen whole blood, as isolated PBMCs, or as DNA extracted from either sample type. This chain joins TRBV5-1 to TRBJ2-4, with TRBD2 perhaps the D gene, on 5 matching bases. The receptor was isolated from a young woman with acute or convalescent COVID-19. Sequencing used peripheral blood. The CDR3 loop reads CASSRTGENIQYF. The DNA is as follows: TGCGCCAGCAGCAGGACTGGAGAAAACATTCAGTACTTC.